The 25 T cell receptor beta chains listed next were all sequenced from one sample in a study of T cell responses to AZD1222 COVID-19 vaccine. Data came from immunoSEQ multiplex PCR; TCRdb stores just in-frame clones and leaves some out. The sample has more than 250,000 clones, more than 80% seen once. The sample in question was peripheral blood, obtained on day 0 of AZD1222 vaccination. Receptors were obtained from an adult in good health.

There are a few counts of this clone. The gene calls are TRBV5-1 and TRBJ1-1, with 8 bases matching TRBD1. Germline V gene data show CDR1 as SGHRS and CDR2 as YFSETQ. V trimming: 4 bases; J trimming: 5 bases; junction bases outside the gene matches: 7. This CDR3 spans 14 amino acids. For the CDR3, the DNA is TGCGCCAGCAGCGCGACAGGGGTGGGGACTGAAGCTTTCTTT. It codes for CASSATGVGTEAFF.

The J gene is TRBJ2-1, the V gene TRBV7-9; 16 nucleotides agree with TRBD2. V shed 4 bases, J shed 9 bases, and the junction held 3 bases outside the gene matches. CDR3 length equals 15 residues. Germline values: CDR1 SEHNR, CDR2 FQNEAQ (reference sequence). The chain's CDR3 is CASSWGLAGGFEQFF. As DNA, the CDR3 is TGTGCCAGCAGCTGGGGACTAGCGGGAGGGTTTGAGCAGTTCTTC.

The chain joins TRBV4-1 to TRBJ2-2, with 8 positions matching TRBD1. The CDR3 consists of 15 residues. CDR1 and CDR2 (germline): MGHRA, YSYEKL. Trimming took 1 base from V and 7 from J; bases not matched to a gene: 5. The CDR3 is CASSQVDRDVGELFF. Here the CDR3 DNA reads TGCGCCAGCAGCCAAGTGGACAGGGACGTCGGGGAGCTGTTTTTT.

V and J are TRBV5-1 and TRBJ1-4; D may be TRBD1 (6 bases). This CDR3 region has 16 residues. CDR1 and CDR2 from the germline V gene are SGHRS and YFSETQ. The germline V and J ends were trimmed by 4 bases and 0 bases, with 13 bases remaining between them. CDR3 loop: CASSPGGASTNEKLFF. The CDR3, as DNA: TGCGCCAGCAGCCCCGGGGGGGCCTCAACTAATGAAAAACTGTTTTTT.

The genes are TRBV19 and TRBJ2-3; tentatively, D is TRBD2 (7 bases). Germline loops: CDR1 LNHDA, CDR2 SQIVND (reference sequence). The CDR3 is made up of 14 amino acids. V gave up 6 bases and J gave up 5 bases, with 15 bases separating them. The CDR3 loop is CASSWGGLGDTQYF. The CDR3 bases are TGTGCCAGTAGCTGGGGGGGGCTTGGAGATACGCAGTATTTT.

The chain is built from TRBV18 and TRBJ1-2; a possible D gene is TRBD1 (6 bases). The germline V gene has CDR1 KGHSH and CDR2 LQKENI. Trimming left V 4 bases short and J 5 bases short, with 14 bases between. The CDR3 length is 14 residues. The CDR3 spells CASSLGGREYGYTF. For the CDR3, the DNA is TGTGCCAGCTCACTGGGGGGGCGCGAGTATGGCTACACCTTC.

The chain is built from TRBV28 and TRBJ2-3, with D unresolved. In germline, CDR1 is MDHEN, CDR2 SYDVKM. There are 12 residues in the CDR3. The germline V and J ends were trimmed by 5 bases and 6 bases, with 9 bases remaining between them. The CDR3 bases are TGTGCCAGCAGTCGTACCCTGGATACGCAGTATTTT. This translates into CASSRTLDTQYF.

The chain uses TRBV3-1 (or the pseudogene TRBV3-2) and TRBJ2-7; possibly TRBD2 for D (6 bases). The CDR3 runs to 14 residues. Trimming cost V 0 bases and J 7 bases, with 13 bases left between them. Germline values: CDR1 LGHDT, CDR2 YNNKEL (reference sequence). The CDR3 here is CASSQDRLAWEQYF. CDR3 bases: TGTGCCAGCAGCCAAGATCGGCTAGCGTGGGAGCAGTACTTC.

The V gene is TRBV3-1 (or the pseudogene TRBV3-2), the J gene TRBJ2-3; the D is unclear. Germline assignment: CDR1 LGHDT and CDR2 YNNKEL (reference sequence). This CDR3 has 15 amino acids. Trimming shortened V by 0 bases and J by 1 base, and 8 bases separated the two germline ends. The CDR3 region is CASSQDGTRTDTQYF. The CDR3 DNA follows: TGTGCCAGCAGCCAAGATGGCACTCGCACAGATACGCAGTATTTT.

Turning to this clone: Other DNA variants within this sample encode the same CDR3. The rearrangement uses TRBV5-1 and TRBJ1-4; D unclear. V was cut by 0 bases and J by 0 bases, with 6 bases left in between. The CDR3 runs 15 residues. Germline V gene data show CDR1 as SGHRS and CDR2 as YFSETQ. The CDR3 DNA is TGCGCCAGCAGCTTGGCAGGCGCAACTAATGAAAAACTGTTTTTT. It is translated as CASSLAGATNEKLFF.

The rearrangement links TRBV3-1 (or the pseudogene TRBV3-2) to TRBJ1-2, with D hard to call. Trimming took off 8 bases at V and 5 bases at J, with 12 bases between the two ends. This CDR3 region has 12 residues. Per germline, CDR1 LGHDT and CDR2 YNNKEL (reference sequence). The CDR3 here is CASGRGFYGYTF. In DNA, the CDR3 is TGTGCCAGCGGCAGAGGGTTTTATGGCTACACCTTC.

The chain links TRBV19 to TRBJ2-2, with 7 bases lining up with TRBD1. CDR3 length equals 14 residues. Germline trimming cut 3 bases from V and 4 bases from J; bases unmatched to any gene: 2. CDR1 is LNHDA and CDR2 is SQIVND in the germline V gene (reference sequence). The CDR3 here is CASSIWDSTGELFF. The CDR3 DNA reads TGTGCCAGTAGTATTTGGGACAGCACCGGGGAGCTGTTTTTT.

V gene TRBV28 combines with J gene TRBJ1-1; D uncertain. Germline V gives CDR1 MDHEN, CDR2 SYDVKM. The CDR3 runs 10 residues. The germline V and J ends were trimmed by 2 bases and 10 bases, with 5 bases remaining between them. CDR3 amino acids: CASSLERAFF. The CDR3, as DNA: TGTGCCAGCAGTTTAGAAAGAGCTTTCTTT.

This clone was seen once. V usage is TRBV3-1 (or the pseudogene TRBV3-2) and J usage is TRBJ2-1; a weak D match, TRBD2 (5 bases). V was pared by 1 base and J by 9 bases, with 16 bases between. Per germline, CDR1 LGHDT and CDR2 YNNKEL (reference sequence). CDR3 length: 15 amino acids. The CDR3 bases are TGTGCCAGCAGCCAAGGGGCCGCGGGCGGGCCTGAGCAGTTCTTC. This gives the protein CASSQGAAGGPEQFF.

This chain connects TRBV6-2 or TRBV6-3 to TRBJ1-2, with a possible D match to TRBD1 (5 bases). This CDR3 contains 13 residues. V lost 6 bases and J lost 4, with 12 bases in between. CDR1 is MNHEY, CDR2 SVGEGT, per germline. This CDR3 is CASSPGRLYGYTF. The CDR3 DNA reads TGTGCCAGCAGCCCGGGACGGCTCTATGGCTACACCTTC.

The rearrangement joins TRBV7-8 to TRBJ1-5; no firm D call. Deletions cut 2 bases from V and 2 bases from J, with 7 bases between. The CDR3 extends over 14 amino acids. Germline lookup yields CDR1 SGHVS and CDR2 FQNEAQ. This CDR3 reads CASSLMAGNQPQHF. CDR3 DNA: TGTGCCAGCAGCTTAATGGCAGGCAATCAGCCCCAGCATTTT.

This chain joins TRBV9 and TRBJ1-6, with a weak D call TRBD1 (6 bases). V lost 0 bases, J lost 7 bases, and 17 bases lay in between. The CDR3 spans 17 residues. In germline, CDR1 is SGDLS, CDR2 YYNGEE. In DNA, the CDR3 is TGTGCCAGCAGCGTAGGCGGGGGGCCGCGAGACAATTCACCCCTCCACTTT. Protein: CASSVGGGPRDNSPLHF.

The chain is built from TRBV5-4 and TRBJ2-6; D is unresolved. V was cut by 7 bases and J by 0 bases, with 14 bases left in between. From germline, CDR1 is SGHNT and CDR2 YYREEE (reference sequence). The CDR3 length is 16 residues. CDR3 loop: CASARGFSSGANVLTF. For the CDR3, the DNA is TGTGCCAGCGCTCGAGGATTTAGCTCTGGGGCCAACGTCCTGACTTTC.

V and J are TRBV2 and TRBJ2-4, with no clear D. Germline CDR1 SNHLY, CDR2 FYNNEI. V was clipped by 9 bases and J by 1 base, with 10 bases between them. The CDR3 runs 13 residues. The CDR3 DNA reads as TGTGCCAGTTTGAGGCAGGCCAAAAACATTCAGTACTTC. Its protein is CASLRQAKNIQYF.

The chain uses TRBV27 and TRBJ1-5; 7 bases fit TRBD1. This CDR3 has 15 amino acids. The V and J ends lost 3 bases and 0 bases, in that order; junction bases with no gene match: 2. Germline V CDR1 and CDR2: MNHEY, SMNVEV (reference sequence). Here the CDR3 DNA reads TGTGCCAGCAGTTTTGGACAGGCTAGCAATCAGCCCCAGCATTTT. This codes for CASSFGQASNQPQHF.

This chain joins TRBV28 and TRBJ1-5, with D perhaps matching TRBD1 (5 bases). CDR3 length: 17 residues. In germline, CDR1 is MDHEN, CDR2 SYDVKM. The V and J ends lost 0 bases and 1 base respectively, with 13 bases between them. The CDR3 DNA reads TGTGCCAGCAGTTTATGGTCGCCGGGACGGAGCAATCAGCCCCAGCATTTT. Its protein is CASSLWSPGRSNQPQHF.

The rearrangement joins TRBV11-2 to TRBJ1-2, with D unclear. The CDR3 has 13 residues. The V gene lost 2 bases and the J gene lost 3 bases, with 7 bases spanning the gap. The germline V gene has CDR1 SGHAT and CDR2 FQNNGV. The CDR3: CASSLFLDYGYTF. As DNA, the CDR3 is TGTGCCAGCAGCTTATTCCTGGACTATGGCTACACCTTC.

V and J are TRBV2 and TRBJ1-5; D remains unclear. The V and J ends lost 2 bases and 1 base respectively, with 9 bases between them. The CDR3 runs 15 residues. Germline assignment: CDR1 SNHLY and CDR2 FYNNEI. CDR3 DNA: TGTGCCAGCAGTGAAATGCTTCCCAGCAATCAGCCCCAGCATTTT. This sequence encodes CASSEMLPSNQPQHF. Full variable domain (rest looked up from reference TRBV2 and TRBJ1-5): EPEVTQTPSHQVTQMGQEVILRCVPISNHLYFYWYRQILGQKVEFLVSFYNNEISEKSEIFDDQFSVERPDGSNFTLKIRSTKLEDSAMYFCASSEMLPSNQPQHFGDGTRLSIL.

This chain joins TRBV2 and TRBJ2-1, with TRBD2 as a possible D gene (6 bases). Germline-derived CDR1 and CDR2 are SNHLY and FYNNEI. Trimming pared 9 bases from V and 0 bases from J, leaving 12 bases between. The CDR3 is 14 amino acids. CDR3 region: CASNAGYSYNEQFF. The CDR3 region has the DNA TGTGCCAGTAATGCGGGGTACTCCTACAATGAGCAGTTCTTC.

The CDR3 bases are TGTGCCAGCGCCGGGTCGGGGGGACGAGCAGATACGCAGTATTTT. Protein product: CASAGSGGRADTQYF. The chain employs TRBV7-9 and TRBJ2-3; 7 bases agree with TRBD2. Germline trimming cut 8 bases from V and 4 bases from J; bases unmatched to any gene: 12. This CDR3 is built from 15 residues. Looked up from germline, CDR1 is SEHNR and CDR2 is FQNEAQ (reference sequence).